The T cell receptor beta chain described here comes from a study of shared clonotypes between healthy human individuals. The germline gives CDR1 SGHTA, CDR2 FQGNSA. The CDR3 runs to 15 residues. V was clipped by 1 base and J by 3 bases, with 9 bases between them. Here immunoSEQ multiplex PCR was the method, and the copy in TCRdb shows in-frame clones only, minus some. The sample contains 1,400,000 or so clones, less than 99% of which appear only once. The sequenced sample was naive CD4+ T cells sorted from blood. Subset described: CD45RA+ positively selected. This chain joins TRBV7-2 and TRBJ2-2; D unclear. This TCR came from a man younger than 45 in good health. CDR3 nucleotides: TGTGCCAGCAGCTTAGACGGGCTAGACACCGGGGAGCTGTTTTTT. Translated, it gives CASSLDGLDTGELFF.